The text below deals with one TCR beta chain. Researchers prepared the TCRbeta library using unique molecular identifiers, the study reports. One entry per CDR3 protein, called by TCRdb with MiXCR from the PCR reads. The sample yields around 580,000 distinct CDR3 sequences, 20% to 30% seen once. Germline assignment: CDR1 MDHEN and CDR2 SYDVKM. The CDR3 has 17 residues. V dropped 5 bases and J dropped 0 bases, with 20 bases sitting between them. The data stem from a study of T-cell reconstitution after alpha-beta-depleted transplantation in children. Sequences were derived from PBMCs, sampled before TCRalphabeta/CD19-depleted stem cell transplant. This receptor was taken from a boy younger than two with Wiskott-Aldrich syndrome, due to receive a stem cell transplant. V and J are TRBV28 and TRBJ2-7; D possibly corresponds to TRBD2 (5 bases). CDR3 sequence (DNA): TGTGCCAGCAGTCGAACCCTCGGAGGTGGGAGCTCCTACGAGCAGTACTTC. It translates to CASSRTLGGGSSYEQYF. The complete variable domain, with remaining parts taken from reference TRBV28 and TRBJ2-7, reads DVKVTQSSRYLVKRTGEKVFLECVQDMDHENMFWYRQDPGLGLRLIYFSYDVKMKEKGDIPEGYSVSREKKERFSLILESASTNQTSMYLCASSRTLGGGSSYEQYFGPGTRLTVT.